A single sample gave rise to the 17 T cell receptor beta chains below, sequenced in a study of T cell clonality in common variable immunodeficiency (dated by TCRdb to between 2014 and 2017). The library came from the immunoSEQ multiplex PCR assay. This immuneACCESS table, as held by TCRdb, lists in-frame sequences with V and J called but not all clones. Of the missing ones, under half trace to an unresolved V gene in checked studies; the others have no known cause. In this sample the table shows roughly 34,000 clones, and no singletons are among them. The biggest ten clones account for 0.9% to 1% of the sample. Sequencing input: peripheral blood mononuclear cells. These TCRs come from a person between 18 and 69 years old in good health.

This clone came up many times. The read stops 3 residues short of the end of the CDR3; the missing end is completed from the germline J gene. The chain links TRBV19 to TRBJ2-3; TRBD2 matches at 9 bases. The germline V gene encodes CDR1 LNHDA and CDR2 SQIVND (reference sequence). Losses at the gene ends were 2 bases for V and 4 bases for J; bases not matched to a gene: 4. CDR3 size: 15 residues. The CDR3 DNA, read in part, is TGTGCCAGTAGTATAATAGCGGGGGATTCAGATACG. Residues: CASSIIAGDSDT. The whole CDR3 sequence is CASSIIAGDSDTQYF.

This clone was seen repeatedly, ten times or more. The read terminates 3 residues ahead of where the CDR3 ends, so the germline J gene completes it. The chain employs TRBV5-1 and TRBJ1-6, with a weak D call TRBD1 (6 bases). This CDR3 spans 15 amino acids. In germline, CDR1 is SGHRS, CDR2 YFSETQ. Trimming shortened V by 0 bases and J by 7 bases, and 11 bases separated the two germline ends. Here the CDR3 reads CASSLEGDLNSPLHF. Incomplete CDR3 DNA: TGCGCCAGCAGCTTGGAGGGGGACCTAAATTCACCC.

Points on this clone: Coverage ceases 3 residues before the CDR3 finishes, and the germline J gene fills in the end. This chain links TRBV29-1 with TRBJ2-5; 8 nucleotides align to TRBD2. Germline V CDR1 and CDR2: SQVTM, ANQGSEA. V trimming: 5 bases; J trimming: 4 bases; junction bases outside the gene matches: 6. CDR3 size: 13 residues. CDR3 region: CSVTGGARETQYF. The DNA read from the CDR3 is TGCAGCGTTACGGGGGGGGCAAGAGAGACC. Looking up the rest from reference TRBV29-1 and TRBJ2-5 gives the full variable domain: SAVISQKPSRDICQRGTSLTIQCQVDSQVTMMFWYRQQPGQSLTLIATANQGSEATYESGFVIDKFPISRPNLTFSTLTVSNMSPEDSSIYLCSVTGGARETQYFGPGTRLLVL.

This clone came up many times. CDR3 DNA (partial): TGCGCCAGCAGCCGAATAATAGCGGGGGTCAGCACAGATACG. Its translation is CASSRIIAGVSTDT. The whole CDR3 is CASSRIIAGVSTDTQYF. The chain links TRBV4-1 to TRBJ2-3, with TRBD2 matching 9 bases. The sequenced fragment ends 3 residues before the CDR3 boundary, so the rest is inferred from the germline J gene. The CDR3 loop spans 17 amino acids. Germline CDR1 reads MGHRA; CDR2 reads YSYEKL. V was clipped by 4 bases and J by 0 bases; unmatched bases: 8.

This clone was detected ten times or more. The read terminates 3 residues ahead of where the CDR3 ends, so the germline J gene completes it. The chain has TRBV27 and TRBJ1-5, with D perhaps matching TRBD1 (6 bases). V shed 8 bases and J shed 4 bases, with 12 bases lying between them. CDR1 is MNHEY, CDR2 SMNVEV, per germline (reference sequence). The CDR3 length is 13 residues. The CDR3 loop reads CASRDNSNQPQHF. The DNA read from the CDR3 is TGTGCCAGCCGGGACAACTCTAATCAGCCC.

This clone was recorded many times. The CDR3 loop reads CASSYHNRAYGYTF. The covered CDR3 bases are TGTGCCAGCAGTTACCACAACAGGGCCTATGGC. The V gene is TRBV6-2 or TRBV6-3, the J gene TRBJ1-2; maybe TRBD1 (6 bases). The CDR3 is cut off 3 residues early in the read; its end comes from the germline J gene. This CDR3 spans 14 amino acids. CDR1 MNHEY and CDR2 SVGEGT come from the germline V gene. Trimming took off 2 bases at V and 4 bases at J, with 11 bases between the two ends.

This clone appeared many times. The CDR3 is cut off 3 residues early in the read; its end comes from the germline J gene. This same CDR3 is encoded by further DNA sequences in the sample. The rearrangement joins TRBV6-2 or TRBV6-3 to TRBJ1-5; 8 bases are a match to TRBD1. The CDR3 runs to 14 residues. The germline V gene has CDR1 MNHEY and CDR2 SVGEGT. V was clipped by 6 bases and J by 6 bases; unmatched bases: 7. The CDR3 region is CASRSTGGGQPQHF. The DNA read from the CDR3 is TGTGCCAGCAGGAGTACAGGGGGAGGTCAGCCC.

This clone was detected ten times or more. The read gets to within 3 residues of the CDR3 end, and the germline J gene fills in the rest. The chain has TRBV6-4 and TRBJ1-5, with unresolved D. V lost 2 bases, J lost 0 bases, and 23 bases lay in between. CDR1 MRHNA and CDR2 SNTAGT come from the germline V gene. The CDR3 has 20 residues. The CDR3 protein is CASSDSPLRSVINSNQPQHF. The sequenced CDR3 bases are TGTGCCAGCAGTGACAGTCCTCTTAGATCCGTAATAAATAGCAATCAGCCC.

This clone was picked up many times. The read ends 3 residues early relative to the CDR3; the germline J gene fills the gap. The V and J genes are TRBV5-1 and TRBJ1-4; 12 bases agree with TRBD1. The germline V gene has CDR1 SGHRS and CDR2 YFSETQ. This CDR3 is built from 16 residues. V shed 3 bases and J 7 bases; nucleotides not matched to a gene: 7. This CDR3 is CASSSGTGGKLEKLFF. Partial CDR3 DNA: TGCGCCAGCAGCTCCGGGACAGGGGGCAAGCTTGAAAAA.

This clone was seen at least ten times. Coverage ceases 3 residues before the CDR3 finishes, and the germline J gene fills in the end. This sequence joins TRBV12-3 or TRBV12-4 and TRBJ1-1; 7 nucleotides line up with TRBD1. V lost 8 bases and J lost 0; bases outside the gene matches: 3. CDR3 size: 13 residues. Incomplete CDR3 DNA: TGTGCCAGCGAGGGACAGCTGAACACTGAA. Translated, it gives CASEGQLNTE. The CDR3, in full, reads CASEGQLNTEAFF.

In this sample, this clone turned up many times. A read error may account for a junction end that differs from germline. The CDR3 end falls 3 residues outside the read, so it is completed with the germline J gene. This chain uses TRBV4-2 with TRBJ2-3; tentative D call: TRBD2 (6 bases). The CDR3 runs to 18 residues. From germline, CDR1 is LGHNA and CDR2 YNFKEQ. The CDR3 reads CASSQDLPGRLVRRTQYF. The covered CDR3 bases are TGCGCCAGCAGCCAAGATCTTCCGGGGAGACTAGTTAGGCGTACG.

At least ten counts were recorded for this clone. Read coverage stops 3 residues before the CDR3 terminus; the germline J gene supplies the remainder. The rearrangement uses TRBV4-1 and TRBJ2-2; no clear D. The CDR3 is 13 amino acids. Trimming removed 0 bases from V and 6 bases from J, with 5 bases in between. Per germline, CDR1 MGHRA and CDR2 YSYEKL. This chain's CDR3 is CASSQDNPGELFF. CDR3 bases read: TGCGCCAGCAGCCAAGACAATCCCGGGGAG.

This clone was seen repeatedly, ten times or more. Sequencing ends 3 residues short of the CDR3 end; the germline J gene provides the rest. This sequence joins TRBV11-1 and TRBJ2-7; TRBD2 matches 10 bases. The germline gives CDR1 SGHAT, CDR2 FQDESV (reference sequence). V shed 6 bases, J shed 2 bases, and the junction held 7 bases outside the gene matches. The CDR3 is made up of 15 amino acids. The CDR3 reads CASRSSGGPTYEQYF. CDR3 DNA, as far as it was read: TGTGCCAGCAGGTCTAGCGGGGGACCTACCTACGAG. Based on the CDR3 plus reference TRBV11-1 and TRBJ2-7, the full variable domain is EAEVAQSPRYKITEKSQAVAFWCDPISGHATLYWYRQILGQGPELLVQFQDESVVDDSQLPKDRFSAERLKGVDSTLKIQPAELGDSAMYLCASRSSGGPTYEQYFGPGTRLTVT.

Worth noting for this clone: The read finishes 3 residues shy of the CDR3 end, and the germline J gene is used to complete it. The V gene is TRBV2, the J gene TRBJ1-2, with 7 bases aligning to TRBD1. Germline V lookup: CDR1 SNHLY, CDR2 FYNNEI. This CDR3 is 16 amino acids long. V gave up 5 bases and J gave up 4 bases; unmatched junction bases: 13. The sequenced CDR3 bases are TGTGCCAGCAGTATTACTCCGACAGGGATCGTCTATGGC. As protein: CASSITPTGIVYG. The full CDR3 protein is CASSITPTGIVYGYTF.

This clone was recorded many times. The CDR3 end is not reached by the read, which stops 3 residues before it; the germline J gene fills it in. The genes are TRBV11-3 and TRBJ2-5; 7 bases are a match to TRBD2. This CDR3 region has 14 residues. J gave up 5 bases and V 5 bases, and 8 bases lay outside the gene matches. In germline, CDR1 is SGHNT, CDR2 YENEEA. The sequenced part of the CDR3 DNA is TGTGCCAGCAGCCTCGGACTAGATGGGGAGACC. This sequence encodes CASSLGLDGET. The CDR3, in full, reads CASSLGLDGETQYF.

This clone occurred many times. Read coverage stops 3 residues before the CDR3 terminus; the germline J gene supplies the remainder. This chain connects TRBV30 to TRBJ2-2; TRBD1 might be the D (5 bases). CDR3 length equals 14 residues. CDR1 is GTSNPN and CDR2 is SVGIG in the germline V gene (reference sequence). The V end lost 5 bases, the J end lost 2 bases, and 12 bases lay between the germline ends. The CDR3 reads CAWDAGYNTGELFF. Incomplete CDR3 DNA: TGTGCCTGGGATGCAGGGTATAACACCGGGGAG. Complete variable domain (other parts from reference TRBV30 and TRBJ2-2): SQTIHQWPATLVQPVGSPLSLECTVEGTSNPNLYWYRQAAGRGLQLLFYSVGIGQISSEVPQNLSASRPQDRQFILSSKKLLLSDSGFYLCAWDAGYNTGELFFGEGSRLTVL.

In this sample, this clone turned up many times. The CDR3 end falls 3 residues outside the read, so it is completed with the germline J gene. This chain links TRBV15 with TRBJ2-7; 8 bases line up with TRBD1. This CDR3 has 14 amino acids. Looked up from germline, CDR1 is LNHNV and CDR2 is YYDKDF (reference sequence). V trimming: 1 base; J trimming: 2 bases; junction bases outside the gene matches: 1. Here the CDR3 reads CATSRGQGTYEQYF. Incomplete CDR3 DNA: TGTGCCACCAGCAGAGGACAGGGGACCTACGAG.